This TCR beta chain comes out of a study of CD8+ T cells in alopecia areata. The CDR3 extends over 11 amino acids. Germline V gene sequence: CDR1 SGHRS, CDR2 YFSETQ. This clone was recorded a few times. Its antigen is unknown. The germline gene is not matched at one end of the junction; a read error may be the cause. Alopecia areata patients provided lesional scalp punch biopsies and peripheral blood, both collected for the study. Findings of the study overall: Affected scalp, especially in alopecia totalis/universalis, had a higher clonality than normal scalp did. Normal-skin resident alphabeta T cells also appear among scalp sample sequences.

cDNA serving as the sequencing template came from extracted, reverse transcribed RNA. Measured with immunoSEQ multiplex PCR; TCRdb has only the in-frame clones, and not every one. Of fewer than 150,000 clones in the sample, more than 30% were seen once. The sequence came from a human donor with alopecia areata. The chain employs TRBV5-1 and TRBJ2-1, with TRBD2 identical over 8 bases. The sequenced sample consisted of CD4+ T cells sorted from blood. The CDR3: CASSLGTSHIF. Written as DNA, the CDR3 is TGCGCCAGCAGCTTGGGGACTAGCCATATCTTC.